The T cell receptor (beta chain) described here comes from a study of T cell repertoires in cytomegalovirus infection. J lost 4 bases, V lost 5 bases, and 4 bases had no gene match. CDR1 DFQATT and CDR2 SNEGSKA come from the germline V gene (reference sequence). The CDR3 contains 12 residues. TCRdb itself ran the reads through MiXCR, one entry per CDR3 protein. The sample comprises roughly 250,000 distinct CDR3 sequences, approximately 13% of which are singletons, and approximately 1.6% rests with the top ten. The rearrangement links TRBV20-1 to TRBJ2-5; 7 bases are shared with TRBD2. The clonotype comes from a human donor in good health (CMV status not recorded). Some clones in this sample may be carry-over from other donors' samples. Sequencing was performed on PBMCs. For the CDR3, the DNA is TGCAGTGCTCAGCGGGGCAGAGAGACCCAGTACTTC. As protein: CSAQRGRETQYF.